This T cell receptor (beta chain) emerged from a study of blood T cell repertoires in COVID-19. This CDR3 has 15 amino acids. The germline gives CDR1 SGHTA, CDR2 FQGNSA. The V end lost 6 bases, the J end lost 0 bases, and 12 bases lay between the germline ends. Using immunoSEQ multiplex PCR, the repertoire was profiled, and TCRdb retains in-frame clones only, with some absent. The profile covers some 240,000 clones, with over 75% appearing a single time and 2% to 3% taken by the ten largest. This chain links TRBV7-2 with TRBJ2-1; D not resolved. The receptor was derived from a woman in her seventies with COVID-19, enrolled during active disease. Sequencing input: peripheral blood. CDR3 protein: CASSSARGSYNEQFF. For the CDR3, the DNA is TGTGCCAGCAGTTCCGCGCGCGGCTCCTACAATGAGCAGTTCTTC.